The 27 T cell receptor beta chains presented below share a single source sample, sequenced in a study of cytomegalovirus exposure and HLA in healthy donors. 13 Jbeta primers and 60 Vbeta primers were used for the PCR. This table comes from immunoSEQ multiplex PCR, and its TCRdb copy is limited to in-frame clones, with some not included. This listing includes 140,000 to 150,000 clones. Sequenced: PBMCs. The receptors here all came from a male donor in good health and CMV-seronegative.

The rearrangement joins TRBV6-1 to TRBJ2-3, with a weak D call TRBD2 (7 bases). The germline CDR1 and CDR2 sequences are MNHNS and SASEGT. The CDR3 sequence is 15 residues long. V was pared by 4 bases and J by 5 bases, with 16 bases between. The CDR3 nucleotides are TGTGCCAGCAGTGCTGGGGGGGGCCTTGGAGATACGCAGTATTTT. The encoded protein is CASSAGGGLGDTQYF.

Here the CDR3 DNA reads TGTGCCAGCAGCCCCCCGGGAAGGGCCAACGTCCTGACTTTC. As protein: CASSPPGRANVLTF. The chain employs TRBV7-2 and TRBJ2-6, with D tentatively TRBD2 (5 bases). Trimming removed 5 bases at V and 5 bases at J, with 10 bases between. The germline CDR1 and CDR2 sequences are SGHTA and FQGNSA. The CDR3 loop spans 14 amino acids.

A remark on this clone: The sample holds other DNA sequences that translate to the same CDR3. The chain links TRBV7-9 to TRBJ2-7; no firm D call. Between the trimmed V and J ends, which lost 5 bases and 3 bases, there was a span of 5 bases. The length of the CDR3 is 11 residues. Germline V gene data show CDR1 as SEHNR and CDR2 as FQNEAQ (reference sequence). The CDR3 loop reads CASSPNYEQYF. CDR3 in DNA: TGTGCCAGCAGCCCTAACTACGAGCAGTACTTC.

This sequence joins TRBV6-1 and TRBJ1-2; the D gene is possibly TRBD1 (5 bases). The CDR3 has 18 residues. CDR1 and CDR2 (germline): MNHNS, SASEGT. Trimming stripped 0 bases from V and 0 bases from J, with 17 bases between. In DNA, the CDR3 is TGTGCCAGCAGTGAAGCGCTTCGGGGGGAAATAGCTAACTATGGCTACACCTTC. Translation gives CASSEALRGEIANYGYTF.

The chain uses TRBV30 and TRBJ1-3, with 7 bases that match TRBD1. CDR1 and CDR2 (germline): GTSNPN, SVGIG (reference sequence). V trimming: 1 base; J trimming: 6 bases; junction bases outside the gene matches: 9. The CDR3 consists of 15 residues. The CDR3 DNA follows: TGTGCCTGGAGTGGGGTTGACAGGGAGCTAAACACCATATATTTT. Encoded protein: CAWSGVDRELNTIYF.

The rearrangement joins TRBV4-3 to TRBJ1-2; 8 nucleotides agree with TRBD1. In germline, CDR1 is LGHNA, CDR2 YSLEER. V was pared by 4 bases and J by 8 bases, with 12 bases of the junction left unmatched. The CDR3 spans 15 residues. The chain's CDR3 is CASSPSGTGDRGYTF. The CDR3 nucleotides read TGCGCCAGCAGCCCCTCCGGGACAGGTGATAGGGGCTACACCTTC.

The chain combines TRBV9 with TRBJ1-5, with D maybe TRBD1 (6 bases). V was cut by 3 bases and J by 9 bases, with 13 bases left in between. Germline V gene data show CDR1 as SGDLS and CDR2 as YYNGEE. This CDR3 comprises 13 residues. CDR3 amino acids: CASSDRERGPQHF. In nucleotides, the CDR3 is TGTGCCAGCAGCGACAGGGAACGGGGGCCCCAGCATTTT.

This sequence joins TRBV27 and TRBJ2-5; TRBD2 agrees at 9 bases. The germline V gene encodes CDR1 MNHEY and CDR2 SMNVEV (reference sequence). The CDR3 is made up of 16 amino acids. With 3 bases clipped from V and 7 bases from J, the junction kept 12 bases outside the gene matches. Here the CDR3 DNA reads TGTGCCAGCAGTTTGCAAGCGGGGGGTATCAAGGGGACCCAGTACTTC. This gives the protein CASSLQAGGIKGTQYF.

The V gene is TRBV12-5, the J gene TRBJ2-1; 10 bases are shared with TRBD1. The CDR3 consists of 19 residues. CDR1 is LGHNT, CDR2 FRNRAP, per germline. The V and J ends lost 1 base and 2 bases, in that order; junction bases with no gene match: 11. The DNA of the CDR3 is TGTGCTAGTGGTTTGGCCCCCTGGGGGGGACAGGGGACCTACAATGAGCAGTTCTTC. Amino acid sequence: CASGLAPWGGQGTYNEQFF. The whole variable domain, filled in from reference TRBV12-5 and TRBJ2-1, reads DARVTQTPRHKVTEMGQEVTMRCQPILGHNTVFWYRQTMMQGLELLAYFRNRAPLDDSGMPKDRFSAEMPDATLATLKIQPSEPRDSAVYFCASGLAPWGGQGTYNEQFFGPGTRLTVL.

The chain recombines TRBV5-1 with TRBJ2-7, with D maybe TRBD2 (6 bases). The germline gives CDR1 SGHRS, CDR2 YFSETQ. V lost 3 bases, J lost 6 bases, and 13 bases lay in between. This CDR3 has 13 amino acids. As DNA, the CDR3 is TGCGCCAGCAGCTCATTAGCGGCCGTCGAGCAGTACTTC. Translating it yields CASSSLAAVEQYF.

The genes are TRBV7-6 and TRBJ2-1; a weak D match, TRBD2 (5 bases). With 2 bases removed from V and 0 bases from J, the gap between germline ends came to 20 bases. Germline values: CDR1 SGHVS, CDR2 FNYEAQ. This CDR3 is 19 amino acids long. DNA for the CDR3: TGTGCCAGCAGCTTATCCCCAATCGGGCGGGCGGGCTCCTACAATGAGCAGTTCTTC. Protein: CASSLSPIGRAGSYNEQFF.

This chain connects TRBV27 to TRBJ2-7, with D perhaps matching TRBD2 (5 bases). CDR1 and CDR2 from the germline V gene are MNHEY and SMNVEV (reference sequence). Trimming removed 5 bases from V and 5 bases from J, with 19 bases in between. The CDR3 spans 15 residues. This CDR3 is CASSLAGEIPHEQYF. Written as DNA, the CDR3 is TGTGCCAGCAGTCTCGCCGGGGAGATACCCCACGAGCAGTACTTC.

The V and J genes are TRBV6-5 and TRBJ2-5; D is perhaps TRBD1 (6 bases). Germline values: CDR1 MNHEY, CDR2 SVGAGI. This CDR3 has 16 residues. Trimming stripped 1 base from V and 0 bases from J, with 12 bases between. The CDR3 is CASSYLGAQYQETQYF. The CDR3 region has the DNA TGTGCCAGCAGTTACTTGGGGGCACAGTACCAAGAGACCCAGTACTTC.

The J gene is TRBJ2-7, the V gene TRBV30; D is ambiguous. The CDR3 is made up of 15 amino acids. In germline, CDR1 is GTSNPN, CDR2 SVGIG (reference sequence). V was pared by 3 bases and J by 0 bases, with 15 bases between. The CDR3 spells CAWSTLWATSYEQYF. The CDR3 DNA sequence: TGTGCCTGGAGCACTCTGTGGGCTACCTCCTACGAGCAGTACTTC. The full variable domain, its missing parts supplied by reference TRBV30 and TRBJ2-7, is SQTIHQWPATLVQPVGSPLSLECTVEGTSNPNLYWYRQAAGRGLQLLFYSVGIGQISSEVPQNLSASRPQDRQFILSSKKLLLSDSGFYLCAWSTLWATSYEQYFGPGTRLTVT.

The CDR3 sequence is CASSQDRTTNTEAFF. The CDR3 region has the DNA TGCGCCAGCAGCCAAGACCGGACAACGAACACTGAAGCTTTCTTT. The V call is TRBV4-3, the J call TRBJ1-1, with a tentative D call TRBD1 (5 bases). This CDR3 has 15 amino acids. V lost 0 bases and J 1 base, leaving 9 bases between the germline ends. Germline CDR1 LGHNA, CDR2 YSLEER.

The CDR3 here is CASSLRVSGGASETQYF. Here the CDR3 DNA reads TGTGCCAGCAGCCTCCGGGTCTCAGGGGGAGCAAGTGAGACCCAGTACTTC. This rearrangement joins TRBV11-3 to TRBJ2-5; 7 bases map to TRBD1. The CDR3 has 17 amino acids. Per the germline V gene, CDR1 is SGHNT and CDR2 is YENEEA. Unmatched junction bases numbered 17, after V lost 5 bases and J lost 5 bases.

The chain joins TRBV30 to TRBJ1-1; D call uncertain. With 0 bases removed from V and 7 bases from J, the gap between germline ends came to 9 bases. The CDR3 consists of 12 residues. Germline V gene sequence: CDR1 GTSNPN, CDR2 SVGIG (reference sequence). The CDR3 here is CAWSVQTIEAFF. The DNA of the CDR3 is TGTGCCTGGAGTGTACAAACGATTGAAGCTTTCTTT.

CDR3 coding DNA: TGCGCCAGCAGTGACCCCAACGCCCGAGAGGCTTTCTTT. Translating gives CASSDPNAREAFF. J is TRBJ1-1 and V is TRBV10-1, with unresolved D. The CDR3 extends over 13 amino acids. V lost 3 bases and J lost 11, with 16 bases in between. The germline CDR1 and CDR2 sequences are WNHNN and SYGVQD (reference sequence).

This chain joins TRBV5-8 and TRBJ1-5; TRBD1 might be the D (6 bases). From germline, CDR1 is SGHTS and CDR2 YDEGEE. Trimming removed 4 bases from V and 7 bases from J, with 12 bases in between. This CDR3 comprises 13 residues. Written as DNA, the CDR3 is TGTGCCAGCAGCACACAGGGTTGGCAGCCCCAGCATTTT. This codes for CASSTQGWQPQHF.

V and J are TRBV5-1 and TRBJ2-7; 9 nucleotides align to TRBD2. There are 14 residues in the CDR3. The ends lost 2 bases at V and 5 bases at J; junction bases unmatched: 5. CDR1 and CDR2 (germline): SGHRS, YFSETQ. The CDR3 DNA is TGCGCCAGCAGCTTTCTGGCTAGCGGGAACGAGCAGTACTTC. Encoded protein: CASSFLASGNEQYF. The entire variable domain, with the rest obtained from reference TRBV5-1 and TRBJ2-7, is as follows: KAGVTQTPRYLIKTRGQQVTLSCSPISGHRSVSWYQQTPGQGLQFLFEYFSETQRNKGNFPGRFSGRQFSNSRSEMNVSTLELGDSALYLCASSFLASGNEQYFGPGTRLTVT.

The J gene is TRBJ1-5, the V gene TRBV6-1, with D perhaps TRBD1 (5 bases). This CDR3 contains 14 residues. Per germline, CDR1 MNHNS and CDR2 SASEGT. Trimming left V 8 bases short and J 5 bases short, with 16 bases between. The CDR3, as DNA: TGTGCCAGCGACGCCCCGGGGGGAGATCAGCCCCAGCATTTT. Residues: CASDAPGGDQPQHF.

The J gene is TRBJ1-2, the V gene TRBV18, with 7 bases lining up with TRBD1. The CDR3 loop spans 13 amino acids. Germline V CDR1 and CDR2: KGHSH, LQKENI. The V gene end was trimmed by 8 bases and the J gene end by 0 bases; junction bases not matched to a gene: 3. The CDR3 DNA is TGTGCCAGCCGGGACAGCCCTAACTATGGCTACACCTTC. It encodes CASRDSPNYGYTF.

The chain recombines TRBV4-2 with TRBJ2-2, with 10 bases fitting TRBD2. Germline CDR1 is LGHNA and CDR2 is YNFKEQ. V dropped 0 bases and J dropped 4; count of bases not matched to a gene: 2. CDR3 length: 16 residues. The CDR3 protein is CASSQDSGRTTGELFF. Here the CDR3 DNA reads TGTGCCAGCAGCCAAGATAGCGGGAGGACCACCGGGGAGCTGTTTTTT.

This chain joins TRBV9 and TRBJ2-7, with 8 bases aligning to TRBD2. The V segment lost 3 bases and the J segment 6 bases; nucleotides outside the gene matches: 5. The CDR3 is 13 amino acids. Germline V lookup: CDR1 SGDLS, CDR2 YYNGEE. CDR3 loop: CASSAGGAGEQYF. The CDR3 bases are TGTGCCAGCAGCGCGGGAGGGGCCGGCGAGCAGTACTTC.

V is TRBV20-1 and J is TRBJ1-1; D is unclear. This CDR3 has 11 amino acids. Per the germline V gene, CDR1 is DFQATT and CDR2 is SNEGSKA (reference sequence). Deletions cut 1 base from V and 5 bases from J, with 5 bases between. In DNA form, the CDR3 reads TGCAGTGCTAGAGTTCCTACTGAAGCTTTCTTT. Amino acids: CSARVPTEAFF.

The chain carries TRBV4-3 and TRBJ2-7, with TRBD1 as a possible D gene (5 bases). Per the germline V gene, CDR1 is LGHNA and CDR2 is YSLEER. V gave up 1 base and J gave up 6 bases, with 13 bases separating them. This CDR3 spans 14 amino acids. CDR3 nucleotide sequence: TGCGCCAGCAGCCAAGCCAGGGCTAATTGCGAGCAGTACTTC. Its protein is CASSQARANCEQYF.

The chain couples TRBV28 to TRBJ1-1; D gene uncertain. The CDR3 spans 17 residues. The germline V gene has CDR1 MDHEN and CDR2 SYDVKM. V gave up 2 bases and J gave up 1 base, with 17 bases separating them. In nucleotides, the CDR3 is TGTGCCAGCAGTTTAGACGGGGAACGCATAGGGAACACTGAAGCTTTCTTT. Translation: CASSLDGERIGNTEAFF.